What follows are 4 T cell receptor beta chains derived from one specimen sequenced in a study of metastatic and nonmetastatic thyroid tumors. TCRdb called clones again from the PCR reads with MiXCR. The table shows about 38,000 clones, with about 26% occurring only once. Thyroid surgery took place with no prior treatment in any patient. Sequenced input: blood. The receptors stem from a male donor with papillary thyroid cancer or a benign thyroid nodule (not recorded which). Some clones in this sample may be carry-over from other donors' samples.

The chain uses TRBV11-1 and TRBJ1-2; 9 nucleotides align to TRBD1. The V gene's germline CDR1 is SGHAT and CDR2 FQDESV (reference sequence). V shed 0 bases, J shed 0 bases, and the junction held 5 bases outside the gene matches. The CDR3 loop spans 17 amino acids. The CDR3 coding sequence is TGTGCCAGCAGCTTAGCAGGACAGGGGCCCGCTAACTATGGCTACACCTTC. Its translation: CASSLAGQGPANYGYTF.

The J gene is TRBJ1-2, the V gene TRBV3-1, with 8 bases matching TRBD1. In germline, CDR1 is LGHDT, CDR2 YNNKEL (reference sequence). V lost 5 bases and J lost 7; bases outside the gene matches: 9. This CDR3 has 14 residues. The CDR3 is CASSNGQGYGGYTF. In DNA form, the CDR3 reads TGTGCCAGCAGCAACGGACAGGGCTACGGTGGCTACACCTTC.

The chain uses TRBV7-9 and TRBJ1-2, with D possibly being TRBD1 (6 bases). Germline lookup yields CDR1 SEHNR and CDR2 FQNEAQ (reference sequence). Trimming removed 4 bases at V and 8 bases at J, with 14 bases between. The length of the CDR3 is 13 residues. In nucleotides, the CDR3 is TGTGCCAGCAGCTCCTCTGGGACATCCGGCTACACCTTC. Protein sequence: CASSSSGTSGYTF.

This clone was counted only a few times. This chain joins TRBV6-5 and TRBJ1-4; D gene ambiguous. Germline V gene data show CDR1 as MNHEY and CDR2 as SVGAGI. Trimming cost V 8 bases and J 8 bases, with 15 bases left between them. The CDR3 spans 13 residues. The CDR3 region has the DNA TGTGCCAGCCTTACCCCTGCGGGGGAAAAACTGTTTTTT. Its protein is CASLTPAGEKLFF.